The sequence of this T cell receptor (beta chain) was determined in a study of T cell repertoires in cytomegalovirus infection. About the study: A matching HLA type, together with CMV infection, was signaled by public TCR beta signatures. Whole-study findings and limits: The study identified carriers of CMV plus the relevant HLA from cumulative public TCR beta family frequency.

V shed 4 bases and J 7 bases; nucleotides not matched to a gene: 3. The V gene's germline CDR1 is SGHAT and CDR2 FQNNGV. There are 15 residues in the CDR3. From the reads, TCRdb called clonotypes with MiXCR, one entry per CDR3 protein. The sample contains around 770,000 distinct CDR3 sequences, 25% to 35% of which appear only once. A remark on this clonotype: What it binds is unknown.

The origin of this receptor is a human donor in good health (CMV status not recorded). Some clones in this sample may be carry-over from other donors' samples. The chain is built from TRBV11-2 and TRBJ2-1, with 14 positions matching TRBD2. The material was cultured CD8+ T cells from PBMCs, obtained from culture after CMV antigen stimulation. In nucleotides, the CDR3 is TGTGCCAGCAGCTCGACTAGCGGGAGGGGGAATGAGCAGTTCTTC. It encodes CASSSTSGRGNEQFF.